This entry describes one T cell receptor (beta chain). This entry is derived from a study of PD-L1 blockade in urothelial cancer. Study-wide background: Atezolizumab therapy began for patients in about 2014, dosed at 1,200 mg intravenously every 3 weeks. Blood was subjected to analysis at 3 weeks (second dose) and 6 weeks following treatment start.

The protocol was immunoSEQ multiplex PCR, while the TCRdb copy is restricted to in-frame clones and leaves out a portion. The table includes around 49,000 clones, more than 75% detected once. CDR1 and CDR2 (germline): SNHLY, FYNNEI. V lost 4 bases and J 1 base, leaving 13 bases between the germline ends. The CDR3 covers 15 residues. Time point here: peripheral blood 6 weeks after treatment start. The chain recombines TRBV2 with TRBJ1-1, with a possible D match to TRBD1 (6 bases). This receptor was obtained from a man in his 60s with urothelial cancer. The sample was PBMCs, taken around atezolizumab (anti-PD-L1) treatment. The CDR3 sequence is CASSVDRIQNTEAFF. The CDR3 bases are TGTGCCAGCAGTGTAGACAGGATACAGAACACTGAAGCTTTCTTT.